These T cell receptor beta chains were read from a single sample in a study of cytomegalovirus exposure and HLA in healthy donors. Generated by immunoSEQ multiplex PCR, the TCRdb table keeps only in-frame clones and is missing some. The sample has under 150,000 clones, about 90% seen once. Sequenced material: PBMCs. The receptors here all came from a man younger than 35 in good health and CMV-seronegative. CDR3s include the opening cysteine and the closing phenylalanine or tryptophan. Each record gives: J gene, D gene, clone size, V gene, CDR3 DNA, CDR3 protein. A D gene is named only where the DNA matches it firmly. Size is omitted from some rows. Given values are once, few, many or a class for expanded clones.

TRBJ2-7 | TRBD2 | NA | TRBV6-5 | TGTGCCAGCAGTTTGTTTGGCGGGAGTTACGAGCAGTACTTC | CASSLFGGSYEQYF
TRBJ2-7 | NA | NA | TRBV7-9 | TGTGCCAGCAGCGAGGGATTTGTAGGTTGGTACGAGCAGTACTTC | CASSEGFVGWYEQYF
TRBJ2-5 | NA | NA | TRBV10-1 | TGCGCCAGCAGTGATAGTCGTTTCGGGGTGGTGAGCGAGACCCAGTACTTC | CASSDSRFGVVSETQYF
TRBJ1-1 | NA | NA | TRBV5-1 | TGCGCCAGCAGTCAAGACAGTAGGAACACTGAAGCTTTCTTT | CASSQDSRNTEAFF
TRBJ2-7 | NA | NA | TRBV27 | TGTGCCAGCAGTTTATCTTCTTACAGTGAGCAGTACTTC | CASSLSSYSEQYF
TRBJ2-3 | NA | many | TRBV7-9 | TGTGCCAGCAGCTTAGGCCTAGGGGACACAGATACGCAGTATTTT | CASSLGLGDTDTQYF
TRBJ2-3 | TRBD2 | NA | TRBV7-9 | TGTGCCAGCAGCTACCCCCCCCCGGGGAGGGACCCAGATACGCAGTATTTT | CASSYPPPGRDPDTQYF
TRBJ1-1 | NA | NA | TRBV28 | TGTGCCAGCAGTTCTATTCTGGCCCCGGGGGGGGTCACTGAAGCTTTCTTT | CASSSILAPGGVTEAFF
TRBJ2-3 | TRBD2 | NA | TRBV7-9 | TGTGCCAGCAGCCCCGGGGAGCGGGGGGTGACAGATACGCAGTATTTT | CASSPGERGVTDTQYF
TRBJ2-3 | NA | NA | TRBV19 | TGTGCCAGTAGTGCGGGGCTACGTGGAGATACGCAGTATTTT | CASSAGLRGDTQYF
TRBJ1-4 | NA | NA | TRBV10-3 | TGTGCCATCAGCTCCCCCGGGAGTGGAAAACTGTTTTTT | CAISSPGSGKLFF
TRBJ2-7 | NA | NA | TRBV5-8 | TGTGCCAGCAGCTTGGTCCAGGGGGGAAACTACGAGCAGTACTTC | CASSLVQGGNYEQYF
TRBJ2-5 | NA | NA | TRBV5-1 | TGCGCCAGCAGCTGGGGGGAGACTAGTGGCCAGGAGACCCAGTACTTC | CASSWGETSGQETQYF
TRBJ2-5 | TRBD1 | NA | TRBV7-2 | TGTGCCAGCAGCTTGAACAGGGGGCGGCAGACCCAGTACTTC | CASSLNRGRQTQYF
TRBJ1-1 | NA | NA | TRBV29-1 | TGCAGCGGCGACAGGCTATTTAACACTGAAGCTTTCTTT | CSGDRLFNTEAFF